The present entry profiles one TCR beta chain with its context. Clones were sequenced by immunoSEQ multiplex PCR, and TCRdb holds only the in-frame ones, with some missing. The data show 42,000 or so clones, approximately 86% seen once. This entry belongs to a study of OX40 agonist ivuxolimab in advanced cancers. For the study at large: Hepatocellular carcinoma, melanoma, renal cell or head and neck cancer affected the dose-escalation patients.

V shed 2 bases, J shed 4 bases, and the junction held 2 bases outside the gene matches. The CDR3 is 13 amino acids. CDR1 and CDR2 from the germline V gene are MNHEY and SVGAGI. The chain carries TRBV6-5 and TRBJ2-7; 7 bases line up with TRBD2. The TCR was taken from an adult with an advanced solid tumor such as melanoma, head and neck, liver or kidney cancer. The material was CD4+ or CD8+ T cells sorted from blood, obtained in a trial of the OX40 agonist ivuxolimab. CDR3 coding DNA: TGTGCCAGCAGTTACCTAGCGGAATACGAGCAGTACGTC. Translating gives CASSYLAEYEQYV.